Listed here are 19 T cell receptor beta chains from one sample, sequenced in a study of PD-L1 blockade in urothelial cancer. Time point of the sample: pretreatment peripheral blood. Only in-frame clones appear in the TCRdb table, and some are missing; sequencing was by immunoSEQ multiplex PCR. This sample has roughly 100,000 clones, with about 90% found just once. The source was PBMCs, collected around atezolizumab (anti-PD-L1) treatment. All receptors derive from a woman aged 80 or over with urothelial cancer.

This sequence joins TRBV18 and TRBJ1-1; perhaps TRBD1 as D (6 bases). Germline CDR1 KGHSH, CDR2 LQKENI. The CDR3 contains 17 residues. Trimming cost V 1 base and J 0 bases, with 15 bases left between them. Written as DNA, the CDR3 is TGTGCCAGCTCACCACTATTGTTGGACAGAGTGAACACTGAAGCTTTCTTT. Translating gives CASSPLLLDRVNTEAFF. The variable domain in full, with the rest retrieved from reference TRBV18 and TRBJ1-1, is NAGVMQNPRHLVRRRGQEARLRCSPMKGHSHVYWYRQLPEEGLKFMVYLQKENIIDESGMPKERFSAEFPKEGPSILRIQQVVRGDSAAYFCASSPLLLDRVNTEAFFGQGTRLTVV.

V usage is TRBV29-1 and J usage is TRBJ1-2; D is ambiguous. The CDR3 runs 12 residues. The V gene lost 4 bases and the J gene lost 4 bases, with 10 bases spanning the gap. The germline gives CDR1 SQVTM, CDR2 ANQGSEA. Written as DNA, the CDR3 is TGCAGCGTTGTACAGCAAGTCTATGGCTACACCTTC. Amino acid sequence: CSVVQQVYGYTF.

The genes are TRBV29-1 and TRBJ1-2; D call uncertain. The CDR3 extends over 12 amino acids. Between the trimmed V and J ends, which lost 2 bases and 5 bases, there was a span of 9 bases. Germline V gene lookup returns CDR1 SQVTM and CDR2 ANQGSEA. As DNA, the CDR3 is TGCAGCGTTGAACGGGGAGGGTATGGCTACACCTTC. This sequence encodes CSVERGGYGYTF.

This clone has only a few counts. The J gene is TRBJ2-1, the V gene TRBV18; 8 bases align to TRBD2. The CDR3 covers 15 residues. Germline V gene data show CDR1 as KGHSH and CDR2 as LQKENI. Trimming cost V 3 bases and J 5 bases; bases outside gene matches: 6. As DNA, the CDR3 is TGTGCCAGCTCACCGGAGGTAGCGGGGAACAATGAGCAGTTCTTC. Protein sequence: CASSPEVAGNNEQFF.

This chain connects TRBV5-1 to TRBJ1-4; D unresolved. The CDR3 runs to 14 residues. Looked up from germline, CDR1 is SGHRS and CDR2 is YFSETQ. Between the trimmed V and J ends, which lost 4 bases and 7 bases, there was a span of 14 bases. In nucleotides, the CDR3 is TGCGCCAGCAGCCCCCGGAGCCTTAGTGAAAAACTGTTTTTT. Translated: CASSPRSLSEKLFF.

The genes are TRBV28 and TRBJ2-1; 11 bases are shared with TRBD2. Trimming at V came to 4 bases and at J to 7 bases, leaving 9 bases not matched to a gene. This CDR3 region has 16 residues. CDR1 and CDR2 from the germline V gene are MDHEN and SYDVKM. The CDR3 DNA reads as TGTGCCAGCAGTTCCCCCGGGACTAGCGGTTTGAATGAGCAGTTCTTC. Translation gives CASSSPGTSGLNEQFF. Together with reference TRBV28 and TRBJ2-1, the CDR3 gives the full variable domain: DVKVTQSSRYLVKRTGEKVFLECVQDMDHENMFWYRQDPGLGLRLIYFSYDVKMKEKGDIPEGYSVSREKKERFSLILESASTNQTSMYLCASSSPGTSGLNEQFFGPGTRLTVL.

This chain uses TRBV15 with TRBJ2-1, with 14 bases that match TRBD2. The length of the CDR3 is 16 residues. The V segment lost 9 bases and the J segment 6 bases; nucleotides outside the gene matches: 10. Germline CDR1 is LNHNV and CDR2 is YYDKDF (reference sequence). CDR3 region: CATDGTSGRPPNEQFF. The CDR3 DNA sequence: TGTGCCACGGATGGGACTAGCGGGAGACCCCCCAATGAGCAGTTCTTC.

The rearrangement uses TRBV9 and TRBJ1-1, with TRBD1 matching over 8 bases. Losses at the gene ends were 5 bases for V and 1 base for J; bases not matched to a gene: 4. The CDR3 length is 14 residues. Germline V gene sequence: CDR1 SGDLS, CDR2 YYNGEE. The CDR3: CASSSGQGNTEAFF. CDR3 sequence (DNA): TGTGCCAGCAGTTCTGGACAGGGGAACACTGAAGCTTTCTTT.

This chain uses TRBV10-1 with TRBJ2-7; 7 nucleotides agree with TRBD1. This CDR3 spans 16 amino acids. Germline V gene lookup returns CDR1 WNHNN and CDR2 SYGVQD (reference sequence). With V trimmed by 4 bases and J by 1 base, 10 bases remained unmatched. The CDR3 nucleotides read TGCGCCAGCAGTGCGTTTTTGGGGACAGCTTCCTACGAGCAGTACTTC. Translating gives CASSAFLGTASYEQYF.

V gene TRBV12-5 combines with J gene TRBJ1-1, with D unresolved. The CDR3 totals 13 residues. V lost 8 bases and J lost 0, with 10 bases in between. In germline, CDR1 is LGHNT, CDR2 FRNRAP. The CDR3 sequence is CASNPGVNTEAFF. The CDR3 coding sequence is TGTGCTAGTAACCCGGGAGTGAACACTGAAGCTTTCTTT. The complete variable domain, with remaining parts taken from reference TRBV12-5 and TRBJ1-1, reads DARVTQTPRHKVTEMGQEVTMRCQPILGHNTVFWYRQTMMQGLELLAYFRNRAPLDDSGMPKDRFSAEMPDATLATLKIQPSEPRDSAVYFCASNPGVNTEAFFGQGTRLTVV.

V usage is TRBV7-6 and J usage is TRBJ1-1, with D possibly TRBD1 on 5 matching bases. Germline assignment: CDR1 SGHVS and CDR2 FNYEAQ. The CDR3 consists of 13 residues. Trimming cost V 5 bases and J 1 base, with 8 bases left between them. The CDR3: CASSADKNTEAFF. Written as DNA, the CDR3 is TGTGCCAGCAGCGCGGACAAGAACACTGAAGCTTTCTTT.

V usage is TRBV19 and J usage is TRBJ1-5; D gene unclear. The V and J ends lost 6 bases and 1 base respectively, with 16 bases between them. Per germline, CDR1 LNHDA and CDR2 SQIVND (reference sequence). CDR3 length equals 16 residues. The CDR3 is CASRTRSVRSNQPQHF. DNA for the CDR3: TGTGCCAGTAGGACTAGGAGTGTTCGAAGCAATCAGCCCCAGCATTTT.

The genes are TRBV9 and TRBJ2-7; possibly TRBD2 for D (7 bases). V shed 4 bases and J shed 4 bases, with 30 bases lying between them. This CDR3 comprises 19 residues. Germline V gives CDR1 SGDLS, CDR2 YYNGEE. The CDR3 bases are TGTGCCAGCAGCCGTAGAGAGGGCTCAAGGGGGGAGGGCCTATACGAGCAGTACTTC. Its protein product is CASSRREGSRGEGLYEQYF. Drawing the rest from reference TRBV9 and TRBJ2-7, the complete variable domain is DSGVTQTPKHLITATGQRVTLRCSPRSGDLSVYWYQQSLDQGLQFLIQYYNGEERAKGNILERFSAQQFPDLHSELNLSSLELGDSALYFCASSRREGSRGEGLYEQYFGPGTRLTVT.

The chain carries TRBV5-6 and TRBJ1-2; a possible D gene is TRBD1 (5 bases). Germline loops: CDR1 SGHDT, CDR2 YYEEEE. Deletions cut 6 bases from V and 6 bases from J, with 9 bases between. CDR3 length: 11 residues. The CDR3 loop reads CASKQTDGYTF. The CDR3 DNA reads TGTGCCAGCAAACAGACAGATGGCTACACCTTC.

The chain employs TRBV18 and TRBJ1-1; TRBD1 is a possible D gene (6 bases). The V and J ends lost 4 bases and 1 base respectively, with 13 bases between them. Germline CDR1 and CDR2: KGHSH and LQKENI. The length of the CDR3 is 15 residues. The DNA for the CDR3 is TGTGCCAGCTCACAGGGCAGGGGCTCGAACACTGAAGCTTTCTTT. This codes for CASSQGRGSNTEAFF.

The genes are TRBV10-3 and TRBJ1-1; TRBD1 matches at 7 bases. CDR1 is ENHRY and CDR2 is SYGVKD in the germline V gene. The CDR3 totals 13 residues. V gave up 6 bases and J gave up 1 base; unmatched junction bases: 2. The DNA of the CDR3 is TGTGCCATCAGCCGGGACAGGAACACTGAAGCTTTCTTT. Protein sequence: CAISRDRNTEAFF.

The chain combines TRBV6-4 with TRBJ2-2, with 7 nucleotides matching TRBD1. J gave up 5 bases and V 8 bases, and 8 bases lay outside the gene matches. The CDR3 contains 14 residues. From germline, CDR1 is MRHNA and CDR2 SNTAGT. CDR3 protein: CASSDRVETGELFF. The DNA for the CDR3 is TGTGCCAGCTCAGACAGGGTCGAAACCGGGGAGCTGTTTTTT.

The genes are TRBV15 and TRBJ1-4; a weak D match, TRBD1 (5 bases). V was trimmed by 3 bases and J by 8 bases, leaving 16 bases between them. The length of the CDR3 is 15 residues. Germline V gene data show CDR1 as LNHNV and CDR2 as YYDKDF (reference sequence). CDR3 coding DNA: TGTGCCACCAGCAGTGATCCGGGACTTGGGGAAAAACTGTTTTTT. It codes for CATSSDPGLGEKLFF.

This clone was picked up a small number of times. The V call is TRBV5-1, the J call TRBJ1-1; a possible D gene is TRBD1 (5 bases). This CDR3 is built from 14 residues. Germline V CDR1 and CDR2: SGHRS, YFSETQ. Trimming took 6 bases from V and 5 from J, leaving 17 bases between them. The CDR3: CASTQWSGGTEAFF. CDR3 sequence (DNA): TGCGCCAGCACCCAATGGTCGGGGGGAACTGAAGCTTTCTTT.